This entry is about one T cell receptor (beta chain). What it binds is not known. This record comes from a study of graft-versus-host responses after intestinal transplantation. Study-level information: Transplants were multivisceral, liver-intestinal, or isolated intestinal. Among the recipients, all got anti-thymocyte globulin induction and then tacrolimus and steroids for approximately 3 years.

Overall study results and limits: Circulating GvH clones peaking coincided with falling HvG clones soon after transplant.

TCRdb's table, derived via immunoSEQ multiplex PCR, lists solely in-frame clones and lacks some. The table lists approximately 99,000 clones, just under 95% of them singletons. CDR1 is MDHEN and CDR2 is SYDVKM in the germline V gene. Trimming took 3 bases from V and 4 from J; bases not matched to a gene: 3. The CDR3 runs 14 residues. V is TRBV28 and J is TRBJ2-7; the match to TRBD2 covers 10 bases. Sample: unstimulated CD8+ T cells sorted from spleen or lymph node cells, taken before transplant. The receptor comes from a human donor who was the organ donor for an intestinal transplant. The CDR3 nucleotides are TGTGCCAGCAGTTTGGTAGCGGGAGGTTACGAGCAGTACTTC. It translates to CASSLVAGGYEQYF.